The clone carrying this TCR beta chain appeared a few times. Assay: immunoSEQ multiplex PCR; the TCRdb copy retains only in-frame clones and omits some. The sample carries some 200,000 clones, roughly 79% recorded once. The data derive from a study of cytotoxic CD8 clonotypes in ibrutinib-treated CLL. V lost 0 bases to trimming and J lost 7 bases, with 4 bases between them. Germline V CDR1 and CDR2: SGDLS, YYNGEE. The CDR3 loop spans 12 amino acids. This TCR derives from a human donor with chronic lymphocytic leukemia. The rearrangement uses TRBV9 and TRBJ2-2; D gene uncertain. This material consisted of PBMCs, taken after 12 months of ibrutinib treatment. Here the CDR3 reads CASSVVNGELFF. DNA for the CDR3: TGTGCCAGCAGCGTAGTTAACGGGGAGCTGTTTTTT.